This TCR beta chain came from a study of blood T cell repertoires in COVID-19. Germline V CDR1 and CDR2: LNHDA, SQIVND (reference sequence). V lost 5 bases and J lost 5; bases outside the gene matches: 9. The CDR3 is made up of 16 amino acids. The assay was immunoSEQ multiplex PCR, and TCRdb's table has in-frame clones only and misses some. The table has some 190,000 clones, about 88% seen once. The clonotype was recovered from a woman in her 40s in a cohort exposed to, infected with or recovered from COVID-19 (not recorded which). The sequenced material came from PBMCs or T cells enriched from blood (not recorded which). The chain carries TRBV19 and TRBJ1-6; 7 bases fit TRBD1. The CDR3 loop reads CASSVTDRPHNSPLHF. The CDR3, as DNA: TGTGCCAGTAGTGTTACGGACAGGCCACATAATTCACCCCTCCACTTT.